The entry that follows covers one T cell receptor beta chain sequence. Each CDR3 protein gets one entry after TCRdb re-called the 5' RACE reads with MiXCR. The sample consists of 250,000 to 300,000 distinct CDR3 sequences, 15% to 20% of them appearing once. This CDR3 comprises 14 residues. Trimming left V 4 bases short and J 1 base short, with 10 bases between. The source of the sample is a study of T-cell memory formation after mild COVID-19. Source material: PBMCs or a T cell subset sorted from them (not recorded which). The chain uses TRBV12-3 or TRBV12-4 and TRBJ1-1, with unresolved D. This TCR was sampled from a man between 18 and 35 years old who had mild COVID-19 (a few samples of this study predate the infection). Cell type and time point are not known. The CDR3 protein is CASSSSGANTEAFF. In nucleotides, the CDR3 is TGTGCCAGCAGTTCCTCAGGAGCGAACACTGAAGCTTTCTTT.